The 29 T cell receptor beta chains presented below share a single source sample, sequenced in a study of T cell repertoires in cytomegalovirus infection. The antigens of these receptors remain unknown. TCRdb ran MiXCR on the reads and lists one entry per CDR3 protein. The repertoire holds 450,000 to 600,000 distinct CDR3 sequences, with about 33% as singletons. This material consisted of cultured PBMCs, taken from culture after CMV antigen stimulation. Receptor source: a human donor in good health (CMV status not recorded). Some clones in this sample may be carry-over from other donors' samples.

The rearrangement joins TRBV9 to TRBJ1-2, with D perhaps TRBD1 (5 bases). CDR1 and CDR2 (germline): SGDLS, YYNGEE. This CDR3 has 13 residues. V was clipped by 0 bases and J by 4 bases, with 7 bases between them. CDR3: CASSVEGSYGYTF. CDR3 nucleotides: TGTGCCAGCAGCGTAGAGGGGTCCTATGGCTACACCTTC.

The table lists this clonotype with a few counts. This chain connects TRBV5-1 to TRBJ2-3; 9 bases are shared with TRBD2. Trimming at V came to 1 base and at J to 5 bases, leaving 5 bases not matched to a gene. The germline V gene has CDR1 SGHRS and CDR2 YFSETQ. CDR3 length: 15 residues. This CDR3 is CASSLQAGGKDTQYF. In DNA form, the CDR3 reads TGCGCCAGCAGCTTGCAGGCGGGAGGGAAAGATACGCAGTATTTT. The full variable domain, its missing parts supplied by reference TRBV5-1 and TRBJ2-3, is KAGVTQTPRYLIKTRGQQVTLSCSPISGHRSVSWYQQTPGQGLQFLFEYFSETQRNKGNFPGRFSGRQFSNSRSEMNVSTLELGDSALYLCASSLQAGGKDTQYFGPGTRLTVL.

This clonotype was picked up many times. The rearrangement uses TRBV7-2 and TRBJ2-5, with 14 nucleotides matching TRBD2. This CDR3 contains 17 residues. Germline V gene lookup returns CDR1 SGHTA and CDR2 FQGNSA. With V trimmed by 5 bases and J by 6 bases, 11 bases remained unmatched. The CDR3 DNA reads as TGTGCCAGCAGCCCTGTGGGGACTAGCGGGAGCGGGAAGACCCAGTACTTC. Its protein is CASSPVGTSGSGKTQYF.

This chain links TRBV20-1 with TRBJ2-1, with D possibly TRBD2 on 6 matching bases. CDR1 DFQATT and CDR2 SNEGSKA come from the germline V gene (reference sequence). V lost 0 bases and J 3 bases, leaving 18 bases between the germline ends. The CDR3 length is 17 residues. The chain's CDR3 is CSARDLRAGSGYNEQFF. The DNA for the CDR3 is TGCAGTGCTAGAGATCTCAGGGCGGGAAGTGGCTACAATGAGCAGTTCTTC.

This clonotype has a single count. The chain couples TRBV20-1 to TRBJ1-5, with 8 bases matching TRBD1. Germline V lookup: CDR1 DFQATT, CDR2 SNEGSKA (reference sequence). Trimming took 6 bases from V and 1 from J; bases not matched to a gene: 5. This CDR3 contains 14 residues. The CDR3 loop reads CSAGTGDSNQPQHF. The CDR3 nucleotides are TGCAGTGCCGGGACAGGCGACAGCAATCAGCCCCAGCATTTT.

CDR3 residues: CASSRGQGAQETQYF. CDR3 nucleotides: TGTGCCAGCAGCCGAGGACAGGGGGCACAAGAGACCCAGTACTTC. The chain employs TRBV3-1 and TRBJ2-5; 11 nucleotides agree with TRBD1. Looked up from germline, CDR1 is LGHDT and CDR2 is YNNKEL (reference sequence). The CDR3 is 15 residues long. The junction had 3 bases not matched to a gene; V was cut back by 4 bases and J by 2 bases.

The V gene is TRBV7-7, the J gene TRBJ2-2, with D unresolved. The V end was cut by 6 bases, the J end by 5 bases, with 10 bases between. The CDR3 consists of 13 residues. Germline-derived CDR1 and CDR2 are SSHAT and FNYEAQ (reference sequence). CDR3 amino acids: CASRDTYTGELFF. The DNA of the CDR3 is TGTGCCAGCAGGGATACATATACCGGGGAGCTGTTTTTT.

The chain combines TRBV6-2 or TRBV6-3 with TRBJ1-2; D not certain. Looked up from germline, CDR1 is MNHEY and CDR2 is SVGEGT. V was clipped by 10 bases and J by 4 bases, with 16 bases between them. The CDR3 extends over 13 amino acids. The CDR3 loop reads CATARPGFYGYTF. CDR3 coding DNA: TGTGCCACCGCTCGCCCTGGATTCTATGGCTACACCTTC.

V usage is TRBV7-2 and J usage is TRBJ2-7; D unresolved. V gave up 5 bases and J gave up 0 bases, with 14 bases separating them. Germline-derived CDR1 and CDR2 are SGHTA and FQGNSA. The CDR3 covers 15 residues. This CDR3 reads CASSEPSRSSYEQYF. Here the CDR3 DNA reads TGTGCCAGCAGCGAGCCATCTAGATCCTCCTACGAGCAGTACTTC.

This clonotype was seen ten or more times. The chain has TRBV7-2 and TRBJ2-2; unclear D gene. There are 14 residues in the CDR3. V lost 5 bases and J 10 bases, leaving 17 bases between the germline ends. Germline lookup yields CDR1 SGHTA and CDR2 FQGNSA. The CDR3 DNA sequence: TGTGCCAGCAGCACACGACTTATAGGAACGGAGCTGTTTTTT. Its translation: CASSTRLIGTELFF.

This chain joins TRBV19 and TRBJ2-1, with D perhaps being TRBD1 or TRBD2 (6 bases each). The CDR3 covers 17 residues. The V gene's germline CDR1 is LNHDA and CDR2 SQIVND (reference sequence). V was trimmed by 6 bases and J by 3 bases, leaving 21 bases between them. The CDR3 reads CASRSTGLGGRYNEQFF. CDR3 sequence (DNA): TGTGCCAGTAGGTCAACCGGGCTCGGGGGCCGCTACAATGAGCAGTTCTTC.

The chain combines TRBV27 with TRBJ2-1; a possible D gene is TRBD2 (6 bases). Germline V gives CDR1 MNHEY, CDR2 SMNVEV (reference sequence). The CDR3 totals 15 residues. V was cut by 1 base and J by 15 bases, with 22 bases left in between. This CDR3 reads CASSLFLAPIEMLFF. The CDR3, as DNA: TGTGCCAGCAGTTTATTTCTAGCGCCCATAGAGATGCTGTTCTTC.

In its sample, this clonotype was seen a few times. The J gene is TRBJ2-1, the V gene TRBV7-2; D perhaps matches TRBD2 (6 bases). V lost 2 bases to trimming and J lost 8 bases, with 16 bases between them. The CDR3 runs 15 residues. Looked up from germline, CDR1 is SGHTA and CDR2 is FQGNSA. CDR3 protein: CASSLTGVGDDEQFF. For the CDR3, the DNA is TGTGCCAGCAGCTTAACGGGGGTCGGAGATGATGAGCAGTTCTTC.

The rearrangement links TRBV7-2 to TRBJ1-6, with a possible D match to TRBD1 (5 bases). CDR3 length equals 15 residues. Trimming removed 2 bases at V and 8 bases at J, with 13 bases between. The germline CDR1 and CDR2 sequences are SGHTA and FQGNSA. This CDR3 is CASSLSSGFDSPLHF. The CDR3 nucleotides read TGTGCCAGCAGCTTATCGTCAGGGTTTGATTCACCCCTCCACTTT.

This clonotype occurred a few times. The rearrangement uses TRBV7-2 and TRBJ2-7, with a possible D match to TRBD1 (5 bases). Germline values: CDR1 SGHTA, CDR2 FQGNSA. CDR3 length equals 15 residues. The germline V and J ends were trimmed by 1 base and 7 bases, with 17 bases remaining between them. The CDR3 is CASSLVRGQSWEQYF. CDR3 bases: TGTGCCAGCAGCTTAGTAAGGGGCCAGTCGTGGGAGCAGTACTTC.

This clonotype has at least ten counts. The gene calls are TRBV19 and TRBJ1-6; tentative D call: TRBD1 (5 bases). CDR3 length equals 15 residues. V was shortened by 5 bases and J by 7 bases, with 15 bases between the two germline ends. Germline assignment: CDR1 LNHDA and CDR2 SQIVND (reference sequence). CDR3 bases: TGTGCCAGTAGTCCGCGCGGGACCCTAAATTCACCCCTCCACTTT. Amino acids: CASSPRGTLNSPLHF.

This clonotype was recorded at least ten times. CDR3 nucleotides: TGTGCCAGCAGCTCCAGACAGGGGCGGTACAATGAGCAGTTCTTC. Translation: CASSSRQGRYNEQFF. This rearrangement joins TRBV7-2 to TRBJ2-1; 8 positions agree with TRBD1. V shed 4 bases, J shed 4 bases, and the junction held 6 bases outside the gene matches. CDR1 and CDR2 (germline): SGHTA, FQGNSA. The CDR3 totals 15 residues.

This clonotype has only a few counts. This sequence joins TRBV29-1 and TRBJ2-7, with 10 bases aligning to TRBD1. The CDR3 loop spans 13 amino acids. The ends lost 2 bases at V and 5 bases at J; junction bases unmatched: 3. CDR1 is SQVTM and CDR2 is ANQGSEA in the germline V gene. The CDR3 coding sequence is TGCAGCGTTGAACCCGGGACAGGGGACGAGCAGTACTTC. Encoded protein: CSVEPGTGDEQYF.

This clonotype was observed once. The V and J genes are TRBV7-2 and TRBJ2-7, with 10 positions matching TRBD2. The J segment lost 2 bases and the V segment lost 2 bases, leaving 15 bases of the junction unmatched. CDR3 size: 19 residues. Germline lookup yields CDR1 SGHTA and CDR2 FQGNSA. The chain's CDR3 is CASSLTRLAGKGVPYEQYF. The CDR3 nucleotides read TGTGCCAGCAGCTTAACCCGACTAGCGGGTAAGGGAGTTCCCTACGAGCAGTACTTC.

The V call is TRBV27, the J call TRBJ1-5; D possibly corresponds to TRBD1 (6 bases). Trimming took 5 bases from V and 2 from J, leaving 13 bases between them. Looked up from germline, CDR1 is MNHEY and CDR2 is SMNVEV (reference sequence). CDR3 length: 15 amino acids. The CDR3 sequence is CASSTTSGGNQPQHF. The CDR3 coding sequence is TGTGCCAGCAGTACCACATCAGGGGGCAATCAGCCCCAGCATTTT.

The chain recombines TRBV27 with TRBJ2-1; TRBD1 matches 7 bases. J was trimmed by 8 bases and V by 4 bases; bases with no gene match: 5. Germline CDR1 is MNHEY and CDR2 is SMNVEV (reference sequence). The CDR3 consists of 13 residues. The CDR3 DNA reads TGTGCCAGCAGTTCGATCACAGGGGATGAGCAGTTCTTC. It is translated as CASSSITGDEQFF.

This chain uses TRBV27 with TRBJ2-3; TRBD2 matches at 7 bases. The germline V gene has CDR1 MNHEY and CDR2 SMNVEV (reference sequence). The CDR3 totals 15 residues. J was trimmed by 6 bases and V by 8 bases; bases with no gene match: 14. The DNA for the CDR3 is TGTGCCAGCTCCTTCAAGGGAGGGCCAGGGGATACGCAGTATTTT. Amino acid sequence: CASSFKGGPGDTQYF.

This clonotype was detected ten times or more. Here the CDR3 reads CASSLDRTSGERETQYF. CDR3 DNA sequence: TGTGCCAGCAGCTTAGATCGGACTAGCGGGGAAAGGGAGACCCAGTACTTC. The gene calls are TRBV7-2 and TRBJ2-5; 12 bases align to TRBD2. The V gene end was trimmed by 1 base and the J gene end by 5 bases; junction bases not matched to a gene: 8. This CDR3 contains 17 residues. Germline CDR1 is SGHTA and CDR2 is FQGNSA. Variable domain in full (rest from reference TRBV7-2 and TRBJ2-5): GAGVSQSPSNKVTEKGKDVELRCDPISGHTALYWYRQSLGQGLEFLIYFQGNSAPDKSGLPSDRFSAERTGGSVSTLTIQRTQQEDSAVYLCASSLDRTSGERETQYFGPGTRLLVL.

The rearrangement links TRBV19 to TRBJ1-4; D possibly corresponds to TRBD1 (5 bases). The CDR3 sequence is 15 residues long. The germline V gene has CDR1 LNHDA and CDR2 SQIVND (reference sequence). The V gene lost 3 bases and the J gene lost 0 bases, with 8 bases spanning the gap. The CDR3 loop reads CASSISQATNEKLFF. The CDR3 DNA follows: TGTGCCAGTAGTATTTCACAGGCAACTAATGAAAAACTGTTTTTT.

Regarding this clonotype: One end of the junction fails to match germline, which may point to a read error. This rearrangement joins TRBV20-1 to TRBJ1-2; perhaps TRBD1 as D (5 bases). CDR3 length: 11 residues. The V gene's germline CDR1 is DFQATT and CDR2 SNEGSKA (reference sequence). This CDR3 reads CSAKVPGGFAF. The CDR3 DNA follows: TGCAGTGCTAAAGTCCCCGGGGGGTTTGCCTTC.

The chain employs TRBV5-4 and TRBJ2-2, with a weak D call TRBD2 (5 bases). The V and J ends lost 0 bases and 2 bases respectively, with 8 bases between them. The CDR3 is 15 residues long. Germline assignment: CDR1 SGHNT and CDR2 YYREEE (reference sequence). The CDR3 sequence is CASSLGSANTGELFF. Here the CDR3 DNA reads TGTGCCAGCAGCTTGGGTAGCGCTAACACCGGGGAGCTGTTTTTT.

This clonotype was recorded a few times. CDR3 in DNA: TGTGCCACGGAACTAGCGGGAGCGGATACGCAGTATTTT. It codes for CATELAGADTQYF. The chain has TRBV10-3 and TRBJ2-3; 11 nucleotides match TRBD2. Germline assignment: CDR1 ENHRY and CDR2 SYGVKD. Trimming took 10 bases from V and 6 from J; bases not matched to a gene: 6. The CDR3 is made up of 13 amino acids.

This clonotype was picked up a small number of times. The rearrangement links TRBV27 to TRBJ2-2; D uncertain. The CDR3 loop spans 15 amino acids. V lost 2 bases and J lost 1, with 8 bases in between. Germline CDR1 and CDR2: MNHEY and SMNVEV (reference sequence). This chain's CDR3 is CASSLEPLNTGELFF. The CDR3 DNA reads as TGTGCCAGCAGTTTAGAGCCTTTGAACACCGGGGAGCTGTTTTTT.

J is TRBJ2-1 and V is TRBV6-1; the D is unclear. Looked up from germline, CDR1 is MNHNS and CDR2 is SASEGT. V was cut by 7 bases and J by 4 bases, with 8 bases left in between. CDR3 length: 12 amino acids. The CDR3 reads CASIGEYNEQFF. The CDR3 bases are TGTGCCAGCATTGGGGAATACAATGAGCAGTTCTTC.